Below, 32 T cell receptor beta chains from the same sample are listed, as sequenced in a study of cytomegalovirus exposure and HLA in healthy donors. PCR amplification relied on 60 Vbeta primers (plus 13 Jbeta primers). Method: immunoSEQ multiplex PCR; TCRdb's copy keeps in-frame clones and lacks some. The sample has about 170,000 clones, 65% to 85% seen once. Sequenced: PBMCs. Source of these receptors: a woman younger than 30 in good health and CMV-seronegative.

The rearrangement joins TRBV5-4 to TRBJ2-1, with 10 bases lining up with TRBD2. Germline values: CDR1 SGHNT, CDR2 YYREEE (reference sequence). V lost 4 bases and J lost 5; bases outside the gene matches: 6. CDR3 length: 15 residues. The CDR3: CASSLLAGFNNEQFF. CDR3 DNA sequence: TGTGCCAGCAGCCTACTAGCGGGATTTAACAATGAGCAGTTCTTC. The variable domain in full, with the rest retrieved from reference TRBV5-4 and TRBJ2-1, is ETGVTQSPTHLIKTRGQQVTLRCSSQSGHNTVSWYQQALGQGPQFIFQYYREEENGRGNFPPRFSGLQFPNYSSELNVNALELDDSALYLCASSLLAGFNNEQFFGPGTRLTVL.

This sequence joins TRBV7-9 and TRBJ1-2, with a weak D call TRBD1 (5 bases). This CDR3 has 15 residues. Trimming shortened V by 2 bases and J by 6 bases, and 16 bases separated the two germline ends. Per the germline V gene, CDR1 is SEHNR and CDR2 is FQNEAQ (reference sequence). The DNA of the CDR3 is TGTGCCAGCAGCTTAATCTACGCCGGGACTGATGGCTACACCTTC. This codes for CASSLIYAGTDGYTF.

The gene calls are TRBV7-9 and TRBJ2-3, with TRBD2 as a possible D gene (6 bases). The germline gives CDR1 SEHNR, CDR2 FQNEAQ (reference sequence). This CDR3 comprises 16 residues. Trimming removed 5 bases from V and 5 bases from J, with 20 bases in between. The CDR3 is CASSTRTPETRDTQYF. The CDR3, as DNA: TGTGCCAGCAGCACCCGGACACCAGAGACTAGAGATACGCAGTATTTT. The variable domain in full, with the rest retrieved from reference TRBV7-9 and TRBJ2-3, is DTGVSQNPRHKITKRGQNVTFRCDPISEHNRLYWYRQTLGQGPEFLTYFQNEAQLEKSRLLSDRFSAERPKGSFSTLEIQRTEQGDSAMYLCASSTRTPETRDTQYFGPGTRLTVL.

This clone was seen just once. The chain couples TRBV29-1 to TRBJ2-7; maybe TRBD2 (6 bases). Trimming removed 4 bases from V and 2 bases from J, with 12 bases in between. From germline, CDR1 is SQVTM and CDR2 ANQGSEA. The CDR3 length is 13 residues. CDR3 DNA: TGCAGCGTTGCCTCGGCGGGAACCTACGAGCAGTACTTC. Translated: CSVASAGTYEQYF.

The rearrangement uses TRBV5-1 and TRBJ2-7; 11 positions match TRBD2. The CDR3 sequence is 18 residues long. V trimming: 0 bases; J trimming: 7 bases; junction bases outside the gene matches: 15. The V gene's germline CDR1 is SGHRS and CDR2 YFSETQ. The CDR3 coding sequence is TGCGCCAGCAGCTTGGAACCTAGCGGGAGGTTTAGGATTGGGGAGCAGTACTTC. It codes for CASSLEPSGRFRIGEQYF.

This sequence joins TRBV2 and TRBJ2-3; tentative D call: TRBD1 (5 bases). Germline values: CDR1 SNHLY, CDR2 FYNNEI. There are 15 residues in the CDR3. V was clipped by 6 bases and J by 0 bases, with 13 bases between them. CDR3 loop: CASRVRGSSTDTQYF. The CDR3 DNA follows: TGTGCCAGCAGAGTTAGGGGCAGTAGCACAGATACGCAGTATTTT.

The chain couples TRBV19 to TRBJ2-1; D is possibly TRBD2 (6 bases). CDR1 is LNHDA, CDR2 SQIVND, per germline (reference sequence). With 6 bases removed from V and 4 bases from J, the gap between germline ends came to 13 bases. There are 14 residues in the CDR3. The chain's CDR3 is CASSWGDGYNEQFF. CDR3 bases: TGTGCCAGTAGCTGGGGGGACGGGTACAATGAGCAGTTCTTC. The whole variable domain, filled in from reference TRBV19 and TRBJ2-1, reads DGGITQSPKYLFRKEGQNVTLSCEQNLNHDAMYWYRQDPGQGLRLIYYSQIVNDFQKGDIAEGYSVSREKKESFPLTVTSAQKNPTAFYLCASSWGDGYNEQFFGPGTRLTVL.

V is TRBV15 and J is TRBJ1-2, with 10 bases fitting TRBD1. The CDR3 is 16 amino acids. Germline loops: CDR1 LNHNV, CDR2 YYDKDF (reference sequence). The ends lost 5 bases at V and 0 bases at J; junction bases unmatched: 6. DNA of the CDR3: TGTGCCACCAGCCGGGGACAGGGGCCATCTAACTATGGCTACACCTTC. This encodes CATSRGQGPSNYGYTF.

This chain links TRBV13 with TRBJ1-2; no firm D call. Germline V CDR1 and CDR2: PRHDT, FYEKMQ (reference sequence). The CDR3 has 14 amino acids. With 1 base removed from V and 1 base from J, the gap between germline ends came to 7 bases. The CDR3 region is CASSLVLFNYGYTF. CDR3 DNA: TGTGCCAGCAGCTTAGTTCTATTTAACTATGGCTACACCTTC.

V is TRBV27 and J is TRBJ2-3; 11 positions agree with TRBD2. CDR3 length equals 17 residues. Germline V gene sequence: CDR1 MNHEY, CDR2 SMNVEV (reference sequence). J was trimmed by 1 base and V by 5 bases; bases with no gene match: 8. The CDR3 DNA reads TGTGCCAGCAGTCCCCCGGGACTAGCGGATGGCACAGATACGCAGTATTTT. It encodes CASSPPGLADGTDTQYF.

CDR3: CASSLDRASGANVLTF. CDR3 DNA: TGTGCCAGCAGCTTAGACAGGGCCTCTGGGGCCAACGTCCTGACTTTC. The chain couples TRBV7-6 to TRBJ2-6; TRBD1 is a possible D gene (6 bases). In germline, CDR1 is SGHVS, CDR2 FNYEAQ. This CDR3 region has 16 residues. Trimming shortened V by 1 base and J by 0 bases, and 7 bases separated the two germline ends.

The CDR3 protein is CASRRDRASDTQYF. DNA of the CDR3: TGTGCCAGTAGGAGGGACAGGGCTTCAGATACGCAGTATTTT. The chain uses TRBV19 and TRBJ2-3, with 9 bases that match TRBD1. The CDR3 loop spans 14 amino acids. After removal of 6 bases from V and 4 bases from J, the junction contained 5 bases not matched to a gene. The V gene's germline CDR1 is LNHDA and CDR2 SQIVND (reference sequence).

The gene calls are TRBV15 and TRBJ1-1; D ambiguous. The CDR3 contains 12 residues. Trimming pared 4 bases from V and 3 bases from J, leaving 6 bases between. Germline CDR1 is LNHNV and CDR2 is YYDKDF (reference sequence). The CDR3 sequence is CATSTSDTEAFF. DNA of the CDR3: TGTGCCACCAGCACCTCCGACACTGAAGCTTTCTTT.

The chain recombines TRBV7-2 with TRBJ1-2, with TRBD1 matching over 11 bases. Germline V lookup: CDR1 SGHTA, CDR2 FQGNSA. The CDR3 is 15 residues long. J was trimmed by 4 bases and V by 2 bases; bases with no gene match: 3. CDR3 residues: CASSLKGTGGYGYTF. The CDR3 region has the DNA TGTGCCAGCAGCTTAAAAGGGACAGGGGGCTATGGCTACACCTTC.

V usage is TRBV4-1 and J usage is TRBJ1-6; unclear D gene. V dropped 4 bases and J dropped 5 bases, with 12 bases sitting between them. Germline V gene sequence: CDR1 MGHRA, CDR2 YSYEKL. CDR3 length equals 15 residues. In nucleotides, the CDR3 is TGCGCCAGCAGCCTAGATAAGGGAGATAATTCACCCCTCCACTTT. Its protein product is CASSLDKGDNSPLHF.

The genes are TRBV6-6 and TRBJ2-3; D unresolved. V lost 0 bases and J 2 bases, leaving 9 bases between the germline ends. Germline CDR1 and CDR2: MNHNY and SVGAGI (reference sequence). This CDR3 comprises 15 residues. This CDR3 reads CASSYSLFPTDTQYF. CDR3 in DNA: TGTGCCAGCAGTTACTCGCTATTCCCCACAGATACGCAGTATTTT.

The rearrangement joins TRBV11-2 to TRBJ2-1; 7 nucleotides align to TRBD2. Germline CDR1 reads SGHAT; CDR2 reads FQNNGV. The junction had 5 bases not matched to a gene; V was cut back by 0 bases and J by 3 bases. This CDR3 contains 16 residues. As DNA, the CDR3 is TGTGCCAGCAGCTTAGATCCGAGCGGGATCTACAATGAGCAGTTCTTC. This gives the protein CASSLDPSGIYNEQFF.

The chain couples TRBV5-1 to TRBJ1-2; weak D call: TRBD1 (6 bases). CDR1 is SGHRS, CDR2 YFSETQ, per germline. Trimming removed 5 bases at V and 6 bases at J, with 17 bases between. CDR3 length: 14 amino acids. The CDR3 here is CASSPIWGRDGYTF. CDR3 sequence (DNA): TGCGCCAGCAGTCCGATATGGGGGCGGGATGGCTACACCTTC.

The chain combines TRBV25-1 with TRBJ1-5, with D possibly being TRBD1 (6 bases). Germline assignment: CDR1 MGHDK and CDR2 SYGVNS. The germline V and J ends were trimmed by 2 bases and 4 bases, with 15 bases remaining between them. The CDR3 extends over 16 amino acids. DNA for the CDR3: TGTGCCAGCAGTGAAGGGGGCAGGGTTGGGAATCAGCCCCAGCATTTT. This sequence encodes CASSEGGRVGNQPQHF.

This chain connects TRBV7-8 to TRBJ2-5, with 10 bases that match TRBD1. V trimming: 1 base; J trimming: 2 bases; junction bases outside the gene matches: 1. Germline CDR1 is SGHVS and CDR2 is FQNEAQ. The CDR3 contains 15 residues. The CDR3 here is CASSLGTGGQETQYF. CDR3 DNA sequence: TGTGCCAGCAGCTTAGGGACAGGGGGACAAGAGACCCAGTACTTC.

The chain has TRBV6-6 and TRBJ1-4; D is unclear. V lost 0 bases, J lost 7 bases, and 9 bases lay in between. The CDR3 covers 14 residues. Germline-derived CDR1 and CDR2 are MNHNY and SVGAGI (reference sequence). CDR3 sequence (DNA): TGTGCCAGCAGTTACTCCCCAGAGGGTGAAAAACTGTTTTTT. Its protein product is CASSYSPEGEKLFF.

The gene calls are TRBV2 and TRBJ2-7; D gene uncertain. CDR3 length: 15 residues. V lost 3 bases to trimming and J lost 4 bases, with 16 bases between them. Germline values: CDR1 SNHLY, CDR2 FYNNEI. The CDR3 coding sequence is TGTGCCAGCAGTGAGTTCAACATAAACGTTTACGAGCAGTACTTC. Residues: CASSEFNINVYEQYF.

CDR3 protein: CAAKRATNYGYTF. CDR3 coding DNA: TGTGCCGCGAAGAGGGCTACTAACTATGGCTACACCTTC. The chain carries TRBV28 and TRBJ1-2; D gene unclear. This CDR3 contains 13 residues. Germline V CDR1 and CDR2: MDHEN, SYDVKM. V lost 11 bases to trimming and J lost 0 bases, with 13 bases between them.

The V and J genes are TRBV21-1 and TRBJ2-3; no check of the table's D call, TRBD2, against the DNA was made. TRBV21-1 is a pseudogene. This CDR3 region has 17 residues. CDR3 DNA sequence: TGTGCCAGCAGCAAGCCCAGAGCGGGAGTGAGCACAGATACGCAGTATTTT. Translated, it gives CASSKPRAGVSTDTQYF.

This rearrangement joins TRBV30 to TRBJ2-1; 10 nucleotides match TRBD2. The CDR3 is 14 residues long. Trimming took 2 bases from V and 6 from J; bases not matched to a gene: 4. The germline V gene has CDR1 GTSNPN and CDR2 SVGIG (reference sequence). The CDR3 here is CAWSSGRAINEQFF. The CDR3 DNA is TGTGCCTGGAGTAGCGGGAGGGCCATCAATGAGCAGTTCTTC.

The V and J genes are TRBV27 and TRBJ2-5; 8 bases are a match to TRBD2. CDR1 is MNHEY, CDR2 SMNVEV, per germline (reference sequence). CDR3 length: 15 amino acids. Trimming removed 4 bases from V and 11 bases from J; junction bases left unmatched: 15. In DNA form, the CDR3 reads TGTGCCAGCAGTTCCCCCCGAGCGGGAGTACGGGAGCAGTACTTC. It encodes CASSSPRAGVREQYF.

This clone was counted between two and nine times. V is TRBV4-1 and J is TRBJ2-5; 14 positions agree with TRBD2. This CDR3 has 13 residues. With 1 base clipped from V and 13 bases from J, the junction kept 2 bases outside the gene matches. The germline V gene has CDR1 MGHRA and CDR2 YSYEKL. DNA for the CDR3: TGCGCCAGCAGCCAAGGGACTAGCGGGAGGTTGTACTTC. Protein sequence: CASSQGTSGRLYF.

The chain is built from TRBV4-3 and TRBJ2-7, with TRBD1 as a possible D gene (6 bases). The CDR3 spans 13 residues. The V gene's germline CDR1 is LGHNA and CDR2 YSLEER. V dropped 0 bases and J dropped 12 bases, with 15 bases sitting between them. The CDR3 is CASSQDMTGRVYF. The CDR3 bases are TGCGCCAGCAGCCAAGATATGACAGGTCGCGTGTACTTC.

This chain connects TRBV28 to TRBJ2-7; TRBD2 matches at 9 bases. The germline V gene has CDR1 MDHEN and CDR2 SYDVKM. The V segment lost 10 bases and the J segment 5 bases; nucleotides outside the gene matches: 12. CDR3 size: 14 residues. The CDR3 sequence is CAIRSGRSLDEQYF. The CDR3 DNA follows: TGTGCCATTAGGAGCGGGAGGAGCCTCGACGAGCAGTACTTC.

This chain connects TRBV19 to TRBJ1-1, with D perhaps TRBD1 (5 bases). CDR1 LNHDA and CDR2 SQIVND come from the germline V gene (reference sequence). Trimming stripped 3 bases from V and 5 bases from J, with 13 bases between. The length of the CDR3 is 14 residues. The CDR3 nucleotides are TGTGCCAGTAGTATCCAGGGAGGTCGGACTGAAGCTTTCTTT. Its protein is CASSIQGGRTEAFF.

This clone was counted only a few times. The chain couples TRBV7-8 to TRBJ2-7; 9 bases are shared with TRBD2. The trim removed 5 bases at V and 2 bases at J, leaving 7 bases unmatched. Germline loops: CDR1 SGHVS, CDR2 FQNEAQ. CDR3 size: 15 residues. The CDR3: CASSVTSGGAYEQYF. The CDR3 DNA is TGTGCCAGCAGCGTGACTAGCGGAGGGGCCTACGAGCAGTACTTC.

The rearrangement uses TRBV5-1 and TRBJ2-1; 10 nucleotides agree with TRBD2. J lost 3 bases, V lost 6 bases, and 9 bases had no gene match. There are 16 residues in the CDR3. CDR1 and CDR2 (germline): SGHRS, YFSETQ. The CDR3 DNA sequence: TGCGCCAGCACCTCAGAAGCGGGAGGGTTCTACAATGAGCAGTTCTTC. Amino acids: CASTSEAGGFYNEQFF.